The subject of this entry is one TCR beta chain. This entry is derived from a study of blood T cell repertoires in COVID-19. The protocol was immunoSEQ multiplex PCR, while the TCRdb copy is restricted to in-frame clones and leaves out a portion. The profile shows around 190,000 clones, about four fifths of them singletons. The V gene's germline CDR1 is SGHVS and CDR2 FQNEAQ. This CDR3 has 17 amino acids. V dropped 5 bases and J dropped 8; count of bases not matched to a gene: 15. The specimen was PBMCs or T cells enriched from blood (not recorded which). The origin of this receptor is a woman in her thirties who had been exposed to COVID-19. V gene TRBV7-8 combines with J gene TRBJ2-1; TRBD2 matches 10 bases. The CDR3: CASSLWVASGGPHEQFF. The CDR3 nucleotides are TGTGCCAGCAGCCTCTGGGTCGCTAGCGGGGGCCCCCATGAGCAGTTCTTC.